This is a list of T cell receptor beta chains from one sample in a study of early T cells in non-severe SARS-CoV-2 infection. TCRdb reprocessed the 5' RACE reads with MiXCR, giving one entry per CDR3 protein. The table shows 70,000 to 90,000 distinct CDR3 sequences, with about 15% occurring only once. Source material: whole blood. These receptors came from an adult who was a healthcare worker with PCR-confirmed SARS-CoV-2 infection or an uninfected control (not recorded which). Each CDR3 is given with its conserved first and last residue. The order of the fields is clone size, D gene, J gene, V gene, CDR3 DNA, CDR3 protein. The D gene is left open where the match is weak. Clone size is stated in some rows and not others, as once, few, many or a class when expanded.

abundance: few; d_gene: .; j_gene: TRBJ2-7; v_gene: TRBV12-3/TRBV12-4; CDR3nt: TGTGCCAGCAGTTTCGGCCTTATTAGCGAGCAGTACTTC; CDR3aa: CASSFGLISEQYF
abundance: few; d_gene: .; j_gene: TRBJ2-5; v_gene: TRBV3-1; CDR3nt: TGTGCCAGCAGCCAAGTGGGCGGTAAAGAGACCCAGTACTTC; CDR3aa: CASSQVGGKETQYF
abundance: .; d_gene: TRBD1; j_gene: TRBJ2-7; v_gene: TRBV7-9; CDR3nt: TGTGCCAGCAGGCCGACAGGGTATGGAGAGCAGTACTTC; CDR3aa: CASRPTGYGEQYF
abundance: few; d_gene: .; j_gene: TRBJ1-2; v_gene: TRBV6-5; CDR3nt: TGTGCCAGCAGTTCGACAGCTTGGGGCGGCTACACCTTC; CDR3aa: CASSSTAWGGYTF
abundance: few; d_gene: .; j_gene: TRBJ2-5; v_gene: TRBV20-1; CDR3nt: TGCAGTGCTGACGGGAGCTTCTCGATAGAGACCCAGTACTTC; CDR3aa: CSADGSFSIETQYF
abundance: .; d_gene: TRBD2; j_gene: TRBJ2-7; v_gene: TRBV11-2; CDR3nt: TGTGCCAGCAGCCGGGAGGGGTATCCGGACGAGCAGTACTTC; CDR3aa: CASSREGYPDEQYF
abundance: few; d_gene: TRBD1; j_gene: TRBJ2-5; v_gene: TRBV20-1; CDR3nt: TGCAGTGCAAACAGGGGGCGCCAAGAGACCCAGTACTTC; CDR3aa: CSANRGRQETQYF
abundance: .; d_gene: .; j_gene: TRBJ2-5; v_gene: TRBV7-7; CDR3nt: TGTGCCAGCAGCCTATCCCTAGTGCTGGGGGGAGAGACCCAGTACTTC; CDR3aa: CASSLSLVLGGETQYF
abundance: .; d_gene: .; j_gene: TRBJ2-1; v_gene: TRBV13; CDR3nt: TGTGCCAGCAGCTTAATTGGTAGGAGAACCTACAATGAGCAGTTCTTC; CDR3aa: CASSLIGRRTYNEQFF
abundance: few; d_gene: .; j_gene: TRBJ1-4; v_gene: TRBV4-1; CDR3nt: TGCGCCAGCAGCCTTATAGGCGGGGAAAAACTGTTTTTT; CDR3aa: CASSLIGGEKLFF
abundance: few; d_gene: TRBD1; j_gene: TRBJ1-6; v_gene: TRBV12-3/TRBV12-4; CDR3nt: TGTGCCAGCAGTTTAGGGGGGACAGCATATAATTCACCCCTCCACTTT; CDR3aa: CASSLGGTAYNSPLHF
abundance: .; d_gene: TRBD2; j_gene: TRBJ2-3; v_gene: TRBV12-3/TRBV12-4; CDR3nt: TGTGCCAGCAGGGGGGATAGCGGGAGGGCCATCTATACGCAGTATTTT; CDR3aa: CASRGDSGRAIYTQYF
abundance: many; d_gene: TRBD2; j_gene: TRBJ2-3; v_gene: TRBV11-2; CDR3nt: TGTGCCAGCAGCTTAACCGGGACTAGCGGAAGCACAGATACGCAGTATTTT; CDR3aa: CASSLTGTSGSTDTQYF
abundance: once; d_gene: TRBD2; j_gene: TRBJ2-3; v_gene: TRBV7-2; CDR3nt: TGTGCCAGCAGCCGAAGCGGGAGGCCCAGCGGCACAGATACGCAGTATTTT; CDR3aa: CASSRSGRPSGTDTQYF
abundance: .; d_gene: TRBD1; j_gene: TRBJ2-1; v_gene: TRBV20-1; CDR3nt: TGCAGTGCTAGCCGACAGGGGGCAGGAGAGCAGTTCTTC; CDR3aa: CSASRQGAGEQFF
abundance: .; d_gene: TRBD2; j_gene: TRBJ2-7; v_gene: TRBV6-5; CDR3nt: TGTGCCAGCAGTTTGACCAGCGGGAGCCGCGGGGAGCAGTACTTC; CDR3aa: CASSLTSGSRGEQYF
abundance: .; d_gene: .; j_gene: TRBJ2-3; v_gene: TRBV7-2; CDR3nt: TGTGCCAGCAGCACCGAACGCATATACCCAGATACGCAGTATTTT; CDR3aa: CASSTERIYPDTQYF
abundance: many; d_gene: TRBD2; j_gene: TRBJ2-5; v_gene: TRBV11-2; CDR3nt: TGTGCCAGCAGCTTTAGCGGGAGGGCCCGGGAGACCCAGTACTTC; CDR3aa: CASSFSGRARETQYF
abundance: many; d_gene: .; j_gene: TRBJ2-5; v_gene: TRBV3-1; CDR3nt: TGTGCCAGCAGCCCGTCGCAAGAGACCCAGTACTTC; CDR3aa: CASSPSQETQYF
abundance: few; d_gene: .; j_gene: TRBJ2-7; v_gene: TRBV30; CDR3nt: TGTGCCTGGAGTGTATCGATTGGGGGTTACGAGCAGTACTTC; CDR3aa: CAWSVSIGGYEQYF
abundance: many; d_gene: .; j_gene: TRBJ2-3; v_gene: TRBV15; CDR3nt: TGTGCCACCCGGGAAAGCACAGATACGCAGTATTTT; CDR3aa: CATRESTDTQYF
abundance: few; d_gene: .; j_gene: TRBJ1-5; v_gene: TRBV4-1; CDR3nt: TGCGCCAGCAGTCTAGTTGTGTTTGGTAATCAGCCCCAGCATTTT; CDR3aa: CASSLVVFGNQPQHF
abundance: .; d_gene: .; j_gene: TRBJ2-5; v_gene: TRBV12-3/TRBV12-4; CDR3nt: TGTGCCAGCAGTGCAACTGGGTACCAAGAGACCCAGTACTTC; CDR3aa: CASSATGYQETQYF
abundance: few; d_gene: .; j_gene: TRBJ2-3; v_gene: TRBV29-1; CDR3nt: TGCAGCGTTGAAGCGGTGGCATCGGATACGCAGTATTTT; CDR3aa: CSVEAVASDTQYF
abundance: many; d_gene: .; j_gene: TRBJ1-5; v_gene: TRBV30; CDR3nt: TGTGCCTGGAGTGCAACAGGGAATTTGGGCAATCAGCCCCAGCATTTT; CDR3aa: CAWSATGNLGNQPQHF
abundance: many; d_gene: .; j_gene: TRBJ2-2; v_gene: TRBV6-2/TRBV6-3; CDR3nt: TGTGCCAGCAGCCTACGCACGGGGGAGCTGTTTTTT; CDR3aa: CASSLRTGELFF
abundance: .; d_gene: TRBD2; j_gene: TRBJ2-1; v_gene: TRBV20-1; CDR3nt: TGCAGTGCTAGAGATAGTGGGCTAGCGGTCTCCTACAATGAGCAGTTCTTC; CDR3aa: CSARDSGLAVSYNEQFF
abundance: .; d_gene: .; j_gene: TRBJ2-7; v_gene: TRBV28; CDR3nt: TGTGCCAGCAGCCGGGGCGCCTACGAGCAGTACTTC; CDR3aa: CASSRGAYEQYF
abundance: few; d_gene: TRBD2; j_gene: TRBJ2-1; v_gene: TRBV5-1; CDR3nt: TGCGCCAGCAGTTCGACTAGCGGGAGTAATGAGCAGTTCTTC; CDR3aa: CASSSTSGSNEQFF
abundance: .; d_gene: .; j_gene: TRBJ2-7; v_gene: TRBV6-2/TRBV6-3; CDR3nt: TGTGCCAGCAGTTACGGACGGTTTGAGCAGTACTTC; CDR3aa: CASSYGRFEQYF
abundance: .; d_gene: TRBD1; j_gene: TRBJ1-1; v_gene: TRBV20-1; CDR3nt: TGCAGTGCCAGGGGGGCGTGGATCACTGAAGCTTTCTTT; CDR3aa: CSARGAWITEAFF
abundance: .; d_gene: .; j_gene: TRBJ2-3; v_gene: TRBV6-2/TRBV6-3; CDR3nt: TGTGCCAGCAGTACGACTAGCACAGATACGCAGTATTTT; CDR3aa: CASSTTSTDTQYF
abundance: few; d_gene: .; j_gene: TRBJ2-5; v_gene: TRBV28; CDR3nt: TGTGCCAGCAGTTTGAGACACACCCAAGAGACCCAGTACTTC; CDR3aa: CASSLRHTQETQYF
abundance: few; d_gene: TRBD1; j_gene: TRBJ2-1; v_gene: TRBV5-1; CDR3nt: TGCGCCAGTCACAACCGGGCCTGGGACAGACCCTACAATGAGCAGTTCTTC; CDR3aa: CASHNRAWDRPYNEQFF
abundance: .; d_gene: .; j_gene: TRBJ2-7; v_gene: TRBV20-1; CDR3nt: TGCAGTGCGTCCAGGACGGCGAGCTCCTACGAGCAGTACTTC; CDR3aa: CSASRTASSYEQYF
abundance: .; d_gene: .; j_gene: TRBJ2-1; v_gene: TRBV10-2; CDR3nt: TGCGCCAGCAGTGAAATGGGAGCCTACAATGAGCAGTTCTTC; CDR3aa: CASSEMGAYNEQFF
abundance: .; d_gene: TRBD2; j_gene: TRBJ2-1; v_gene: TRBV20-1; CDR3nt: TGCAGTGCTAGTACCGGGAGGGCCGCCAATGAGCAGTTCTTC; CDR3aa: CSASTGRAANEQFF
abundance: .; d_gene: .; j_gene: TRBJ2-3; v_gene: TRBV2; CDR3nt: TGTGCCAGCAGTGGAACCTGGGATACGCAGTATTTT; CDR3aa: CASSGTWDTQYF
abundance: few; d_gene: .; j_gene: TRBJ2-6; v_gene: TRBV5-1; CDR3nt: TGCGCCAGCAGCTTCCAAGGGGTGGCCTCCGGGGCCAACGTCCTGACTTTC; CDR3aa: CASSFQGVASGANVLTF
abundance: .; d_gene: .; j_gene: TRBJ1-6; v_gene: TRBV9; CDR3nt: TGTGCCAGCAGTGTCTATAATTCACCCCTCCACTTT; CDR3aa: CASSVYNSPLHF
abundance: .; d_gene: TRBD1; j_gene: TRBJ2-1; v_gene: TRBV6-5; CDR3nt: TGTGCCAGCAGTTACTCCCAGGGGGCTCGTAATGAGCAGTTCTTC; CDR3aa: CASSYSQGARNEQFF
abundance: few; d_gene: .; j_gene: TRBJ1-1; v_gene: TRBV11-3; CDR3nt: TGTGCCAGCAGCTTGGGGATTGGCACTGAAGCTTTCTTT; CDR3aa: CASSLGIGTEAFF
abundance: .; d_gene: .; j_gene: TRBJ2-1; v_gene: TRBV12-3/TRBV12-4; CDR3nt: TGTGCCAGCAGCTTTGGGGGAGCCGTCTACAATGAGCAGTTCTTC; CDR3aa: CASSFGGAVYNEQFF
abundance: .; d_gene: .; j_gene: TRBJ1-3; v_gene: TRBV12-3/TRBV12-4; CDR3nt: TGTGCCAGCAGTTTGGATCCGCGCCCCGGAAACACCAAATATTTT; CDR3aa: CASSLDPRPGNTKYF
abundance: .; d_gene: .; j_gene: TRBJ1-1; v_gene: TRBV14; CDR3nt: TGTGCCAGCAGCCATAACGTCGGAGACACTGAAGCTTTCTTT; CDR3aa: CASSHNVGDTEAFF
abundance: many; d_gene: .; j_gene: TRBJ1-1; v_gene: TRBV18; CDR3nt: TGTGCCAGCTCGACTACGGACGGGAACACTGAAGCTTTCTTT; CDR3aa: CASSTTDGNTEAFF
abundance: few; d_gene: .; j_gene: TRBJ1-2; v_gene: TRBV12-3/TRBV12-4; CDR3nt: TGTGCCAGCATACTCCTGGGGAGTGAGGGCTACACCTTC; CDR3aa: CASILLGSEGYTF
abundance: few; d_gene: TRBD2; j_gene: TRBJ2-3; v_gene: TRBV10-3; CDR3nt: TGTGCCACCCAAGGACTAGCGGGAGAGCCAACAGATACGCAGTATTTT; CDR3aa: CATQGLAGEPTDTQYF
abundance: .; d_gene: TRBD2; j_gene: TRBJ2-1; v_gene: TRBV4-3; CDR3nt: TGCGCCAGCAGCCAAGATGGGACTAGTACCAATGAGCAGTTCTTC; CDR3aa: CASSQDGTSTNEQFF
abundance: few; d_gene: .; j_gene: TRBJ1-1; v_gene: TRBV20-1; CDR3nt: TGCAGTGCTACTGGCGGGATGAACACTGAAGCTTTCTTT; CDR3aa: CSATGGMNTEAFF
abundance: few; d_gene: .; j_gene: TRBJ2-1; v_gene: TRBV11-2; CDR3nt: TGTGCCAGCAGCTTCCCCCAGGGGGGAAAGGAGCAGTTCTTC; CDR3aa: CASSFPQGGKEQFF
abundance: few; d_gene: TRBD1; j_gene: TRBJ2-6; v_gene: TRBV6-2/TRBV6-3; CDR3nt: TGTGCCAGCAGTCCGGGACAGGGTTCGTCTGGGGCCAACGTCCTGACTTTC; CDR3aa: CASSPGQGSSGANVLTF
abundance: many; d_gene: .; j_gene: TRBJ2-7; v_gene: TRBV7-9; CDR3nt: TGTGCCAGCAGCTTCAACAGGGCTAGCTCCTACGAGCAGTACTTC; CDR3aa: CASSFNRASSYEQYF